What follows are 13 T cell receptor beta chains derived from one specimen sequenced in a study of shared clonotypes between healthy human individuals. The data were produced by immunoSEQ multiplex PCR, yet TCRdb's version contains in-frame clones alone and is incomplete. Of a few million clones in the sample, 90% to 95% were seen once. The specimen sequenced was naive CD4+ T cells from PBMCs. Indicated subset: CD45RA+ positively selected. These receptors were collected from a man younger than 30 in good health. Some clones in this sample may be carry-over from other donors' samples.

This clone was counted a single time. The same CDR3 arises from other DNA sequences in this sample as well. The rearrangement joins TRBV5-1 to TRBJ2-2; 10 positions agree with TRBD1. The CDR3 consists of 15 residues. Germline loops: CDR1 SGHRS, CDR2 YFSETQ. V dropped 0 bases and J dropped 6; count of bases not matched to a gene: 2. This chain's CDR3 is CASSLVGQGAGELFF. The CDR3 DNA follows: TGCGCCAGCAGCTTGGTCGGACAGGGGGCCGGGGAGCTGTTTTTT.

This clone was observed a few times. The same CDR3 arises from other DNA sequences in this sample as well. The CDR3 DNA reads as TGTGCCAGCAGCCTCAGGGGGCGAGATGGCTACACCTTC. It translates to CASSLRGRDGYTF. This chain uses TRBV7-9 with TRBJ1-2, with 8 nucleotides matching TRBD1. CDR3 length: 13 amino acids. The germline CDR1 and CDR2 sequences are SEHNR and FQNEAQ (reference sequence). Unmatched junction bases numbered 5, after V lost 5 bases and J lost 6 bases.

The chain recombines TRBV18 with TRBJ2-5; D not resolved. The germline V gene has CDR1 KGHSH and CDR2 LQKENI. The V end lost 2 bases, the J end lost 0 bases, and 7 bases lay between the germline ends. This CDR3 is 14 amino acids long. CDR3 DNA sequence: TGTGCCAGCTCACCAATTCAGGACCAAGAGACCCAGTACTTC. The encoded protein is CASSPIQDQETQYF. The entire variable domain, with the rest obtained from reference TRBV18 and TRBJ2-5, is as follows: NAGVMQNPRHLVRRRGQEARLRCSPMKGHSHVYWYRQLPEEGLKFMVYLQKENIIDESGMPKERFSAEFPKEGPSILRIQQVVRGDSAAYFCASSPIQDQETQYFGPGTRLLVL.

Points on this clone: One end of the junction does not line up with germline, which may come from a read error. V is TRBV5-1 and J is TRBJ2-7; D possibly matches TRBD1 or TRBD2 (5 bases each). In germline, CDR1 is SGHRS, CDR2 YFSETQ. The CDR3 is made up of 13 amino acids. The CDR3 coding sequence is TGCGCCAGCAGCGGGGGTTCGGGGCAGGACTTGGAATTC. It translates to CASSGGSGQDLEF.

This chain connects TRBV11-3 to TRBJ2-3; TRBD2 might be the D (5 bases). Germline lookup yields CDR1 SGHNT and CDR2 YENEEA. The CDR3 spans 16 residues. Trimming left V 5 bases short and J 0 bases short, with 15 bases between. The CDR3 reads CASSEHRGGSTDTQYF. CDR3 nucleotide sequence: TGTGCCAGCAGCGAACATAGAGGCGGGAGCACAGATACGCAGTATTTT. Full variable domain (remainder filled in from reference TRBV11-3 and TRBJ2-3): EAGVVQSPRYKIIEKKQPVAFWCNPISGHNTLYWYLQNLGQGPELLIRYENEEAVDDSQLPKDRFSAERLKGVDSTLKIQPAELGDSAVYLCASSEHRGGSTDTQYFGPGTRLTVL.

V usage is TRBV20-1 and J usage is TRBJ2-1, with D unresolved. Germline values: CDR1 DFQATT, CDR2 SNEGSKA (reference sequence). There are 11 residues in the CDR3. V was cut by 0 bases and J by 8 bases, with 5 bases left in between. The CDR3 protein is CSARDRYEQFF. CDR3 coding DNA: TGCAGTGCTAGAGATCGCTATGAGCAGTTCTTC.

V and J are TRBV7-9 and TRBJ1-2, with D unresolved. Germline V gives CDR1 SEHNR, CDR2 FQNEAQ (reference sequence). Trimming shortened V by 5 bases and J by 6 bases, and 13 bases separated the two germline ends. The CDR3 sequence is 13 residues long. CDR3 sequence reads: CASSQLREDGYTF. The CDR3 DNA is TGTGCCAGCAGCCAACTTCGGGAGGATGGCTACACCTTC.

This clone came up once. V and J are TRBV10-3 and TRBJ2-7, with 8 bases that match TRBD1. CDR1 and CDR2 (germline): ENHRY, SYGVKD. This CDR3 contains 14 residues. The ends lost 6 bases at V and 2 bases at J; junction bases unmatched: 6. The DNA of the CDR3 is TGTGCCATCAGGGACGACAGGGGAACCTACGAGCAGTACTTC. Protein sequence: CAIRDDRGTYEQYF.

The sample holds many counts of this clone. This sequence joins TRBV2 and TRBJ2-2, with 8 bases identical to TRBD1. Germline CDR1 is SNHLY and CDR2 is FYNNEI. CDR3 length: 15 residues. J lost 1 base, V lost 8 bases, and 6 bases had no gene match. The CDR3 coding sequence is TGTGCCAGCGGAGGACAGGGTCGGAACACCGGGGAGCTGTTTTTT. This codes for CASGGQGRNTGELFF.

This clone was counted a single time. This chain uses TRBV14 with TRBJ2-7; a weak D match, TRBD2 (6 bases). Germline values: CDR1 SGHDN, CDR2 FVKESK. The V and J ends lost 4 bases and 4 bases respectively, with 17 bases between them. CDR3 length: 15 residues. The CDR3 DNA is TGTGCCAGCAGCCGGACCGGGAGTTACATTTACGAGCAGTACTTC. Its translation: CASSRTGSYIYEQYF.

The rearrangement joins TRBV5-8 to TRBJ1-3; unclear D gene. Germline CDR1 SGHTS, CDR2 YDEGEE. There are 15 residues in the CDR3. V lost 3 bases to trimming and J lost 2 bases, with 12 bases between them. The CDR3: CASSYQGLAGNTIYF. The CDR3 DNA is TGTGCCAGCAGCTACCAAGGGCTGGCTGGAAACACCATATATTTT.

The chain is built from TRBV27 and TRBJ1-2; D is uncertain. V was shortened by 5 bases and J by 0 bases, with 10 bases between the two germline ends. The CDR3 runs to 14 residues. The germline V gene encodes CDR1 MNHEY and CDR2 SMNVEV (reference sequence). As DNA, the CDR3 is TGTGCCAGCAGTCTACTAGGAGCTAACTATGGCTACACCTTC. It yields the protein CASSLLGANYGYTF.

The V gene is TRBV30, the J gene TRBJ2-5; D call uncertain. TRBJ2-7 matches the DNA end more closely, so the J call is doubtful. The germline CDR1 and CDR2 sequences are GTSNPN and SVGIG (reference sequence). The CDR3 runs 12 residues. The CDR3 bases are TGTGCCTGGACTAGTTTGTCCTACGAGCAGTACTTC. Amino acids: CAWTSLSYEQYF.